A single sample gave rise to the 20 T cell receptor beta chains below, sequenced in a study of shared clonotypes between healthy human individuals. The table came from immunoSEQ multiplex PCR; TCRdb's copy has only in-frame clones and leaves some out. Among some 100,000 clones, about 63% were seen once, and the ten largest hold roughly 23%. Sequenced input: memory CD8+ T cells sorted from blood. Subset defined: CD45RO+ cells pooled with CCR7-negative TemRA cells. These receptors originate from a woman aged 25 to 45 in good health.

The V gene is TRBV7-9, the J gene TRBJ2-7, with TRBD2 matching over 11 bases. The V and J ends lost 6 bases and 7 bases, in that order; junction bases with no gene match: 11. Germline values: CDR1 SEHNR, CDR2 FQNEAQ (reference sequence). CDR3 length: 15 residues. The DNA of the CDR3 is TGTGCCAGCAGACATAGCGGGAGGGCCGCTGGGGAGCAGTACTTC. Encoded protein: CASRHSGRAAGEQYF.

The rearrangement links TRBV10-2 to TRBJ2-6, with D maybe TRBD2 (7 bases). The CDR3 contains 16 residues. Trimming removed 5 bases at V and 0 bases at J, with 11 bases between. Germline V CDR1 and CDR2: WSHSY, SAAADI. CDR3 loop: CASSLRGGSGANVLTF. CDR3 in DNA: TGCGCCAGCAGTTTGAGGGGGGGCTCTGGGGCCAACGTCCTGACTTTC.

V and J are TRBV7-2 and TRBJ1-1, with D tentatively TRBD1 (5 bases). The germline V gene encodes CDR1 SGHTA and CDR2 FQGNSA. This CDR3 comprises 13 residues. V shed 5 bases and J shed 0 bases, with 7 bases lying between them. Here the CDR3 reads CASSQGVNTEAFF. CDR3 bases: TGTGCCAGCAGCCAGGGCGTGAACACTGAAGCTTTCTTT.

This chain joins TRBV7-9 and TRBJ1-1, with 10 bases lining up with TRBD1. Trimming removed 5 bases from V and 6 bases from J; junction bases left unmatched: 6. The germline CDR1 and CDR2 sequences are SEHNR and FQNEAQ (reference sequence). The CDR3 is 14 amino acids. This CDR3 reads CASSQTGQGSEAFF. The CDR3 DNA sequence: TGTGCCAGCAGCCAAACGGGACAGGGGTCTGAAGCTTTCTTT.

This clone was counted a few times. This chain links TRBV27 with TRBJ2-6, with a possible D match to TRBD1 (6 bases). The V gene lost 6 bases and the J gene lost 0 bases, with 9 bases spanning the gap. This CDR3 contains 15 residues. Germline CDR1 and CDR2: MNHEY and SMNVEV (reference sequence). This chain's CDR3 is CASRLGGSGANVLTF. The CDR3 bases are TGTGCCAGCAGACTAGGGGGCTCTGGGGCCAACGTCCTGACTTTC.

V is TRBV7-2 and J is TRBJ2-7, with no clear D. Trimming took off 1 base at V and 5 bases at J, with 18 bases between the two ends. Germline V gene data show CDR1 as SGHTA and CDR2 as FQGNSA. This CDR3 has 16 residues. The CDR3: CASSLGPPGSGHEQYF. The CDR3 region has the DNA TGTGCCAGCAGCTTAGGACCTCCCGGGTCCGGTCACGAGCAGTACTTC.

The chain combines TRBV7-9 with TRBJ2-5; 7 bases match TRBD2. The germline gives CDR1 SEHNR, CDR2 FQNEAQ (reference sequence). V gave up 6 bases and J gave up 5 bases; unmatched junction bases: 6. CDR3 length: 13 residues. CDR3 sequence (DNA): TGTGCCAGCAGTCTAATGGGAGGGGAGACCCAGTACTTC. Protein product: CASSLMGGETQYF.

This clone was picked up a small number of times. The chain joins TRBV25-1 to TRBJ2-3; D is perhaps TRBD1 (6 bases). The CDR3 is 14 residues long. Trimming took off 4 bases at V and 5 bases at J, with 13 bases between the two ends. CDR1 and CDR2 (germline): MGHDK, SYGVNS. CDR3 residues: CASSASTGLDTQYF. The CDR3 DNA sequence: TGTGCCAGCAGTGCAAGCACAGGGTTAGATACGCAGTATTTT.

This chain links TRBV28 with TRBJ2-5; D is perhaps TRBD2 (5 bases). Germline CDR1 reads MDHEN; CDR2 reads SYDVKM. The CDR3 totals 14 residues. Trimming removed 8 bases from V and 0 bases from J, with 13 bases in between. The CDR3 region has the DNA TGTGCCAGCTGCGGAGACTACGACCAAGAGACCCAGTACTTC. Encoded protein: CASCGDYDQETQYF.

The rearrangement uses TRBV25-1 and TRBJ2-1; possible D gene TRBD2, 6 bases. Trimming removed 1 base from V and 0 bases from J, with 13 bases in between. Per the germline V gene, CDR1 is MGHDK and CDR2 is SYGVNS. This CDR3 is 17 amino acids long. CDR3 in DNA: TGTGCCAGCAGTGAATCCAAAGCGGGCCGCTCCTACAATGAGCAGTTCTTC. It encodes CASSESKAGRSYNEQFF.

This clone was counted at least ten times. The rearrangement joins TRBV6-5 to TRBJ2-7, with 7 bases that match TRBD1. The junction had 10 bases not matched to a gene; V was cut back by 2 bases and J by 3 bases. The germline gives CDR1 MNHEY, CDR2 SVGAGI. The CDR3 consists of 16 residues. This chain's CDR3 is CASSYSPGRGFYEQYF. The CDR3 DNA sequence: TGTGCCAGCAGTTACAGCCCGGGCAGGGGGTTCTACGAGCAGTACTTC.

This CDR3 is CSVAGGPLAGYTF. For the CDR3, the DNA is TGCAGCGTTGCTGGGGGGCCCCTTGCGGGCTACACCTTC. The V call is TRBV29-1, the J call TRBJ1-2; TRBD1 is a possible D gene (6 bases). Trimming stripped 4 bases from V and 8 bases from J, with 17 bases between. Germline-derived CDR1 and CDR2 are SQVTM and ANQGSEA. The CDR3 loop spans 13 amino acids.

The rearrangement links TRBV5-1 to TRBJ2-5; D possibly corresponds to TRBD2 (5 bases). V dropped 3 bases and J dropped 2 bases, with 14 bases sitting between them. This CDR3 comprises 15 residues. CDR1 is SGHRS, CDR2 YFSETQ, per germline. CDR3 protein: CASSSSLGNQETQYF. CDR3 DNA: TGCGCCAGCAGCTCTAGCTTGGGGAATCAAGAGACCCAGTACTTC.

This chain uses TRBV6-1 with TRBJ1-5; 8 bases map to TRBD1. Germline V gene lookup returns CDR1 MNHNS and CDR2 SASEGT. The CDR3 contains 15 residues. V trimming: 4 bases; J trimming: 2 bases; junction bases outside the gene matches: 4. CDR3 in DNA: TGTGCCAGCAGTGGTACAGGGGGACGCAATCAGCCCCAGCATTTT. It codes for CASSGTGGRNQPQHF.

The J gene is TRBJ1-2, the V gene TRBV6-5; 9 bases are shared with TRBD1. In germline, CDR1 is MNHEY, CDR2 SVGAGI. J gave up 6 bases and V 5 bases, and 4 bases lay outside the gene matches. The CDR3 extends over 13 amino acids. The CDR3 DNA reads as TGTGCCAGCAGTGGGACAGGGTACAATGGCTACACCTTC. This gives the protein CASSGTGYNGYTF.

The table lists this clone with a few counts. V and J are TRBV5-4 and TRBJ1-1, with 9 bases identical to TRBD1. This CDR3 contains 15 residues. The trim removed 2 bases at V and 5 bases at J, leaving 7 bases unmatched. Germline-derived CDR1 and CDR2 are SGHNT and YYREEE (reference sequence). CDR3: CASSLPGQGRTEAFF. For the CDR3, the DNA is TGTGCCAGCAGCTTACCGGGACAGGGCAGGACTGAAGCTTTCTTT.

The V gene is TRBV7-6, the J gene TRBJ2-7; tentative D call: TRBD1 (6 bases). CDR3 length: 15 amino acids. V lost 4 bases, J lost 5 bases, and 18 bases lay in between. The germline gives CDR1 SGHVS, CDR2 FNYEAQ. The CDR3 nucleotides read TGTGCCAGCAGCTCCTCGCAGGGGTTAAGGAACGAGCAGTACTTC. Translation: CASSSSQGLRNEQYF.

The chain's CDR3 is CACTYRPPGLAGGPISYNEQFF. In DNA form, the CDR3 reads TGTGCCTGTACGTACCGACCGCCGGGACTAGCGGGAGGGCCTATCTCCTACAATGAGCAGTTCTTC. The chain combines TRBV30 with TRBJ2-1, with 16 bases fitting TRBD2. Germline values: CDR1 GTSNPN, CDR2 SVGIG (reference sequence). With V trimmed by 6 bases and J by 0 bases, 20 bases remained unmatched. The CDR3 consists of 22 residues.

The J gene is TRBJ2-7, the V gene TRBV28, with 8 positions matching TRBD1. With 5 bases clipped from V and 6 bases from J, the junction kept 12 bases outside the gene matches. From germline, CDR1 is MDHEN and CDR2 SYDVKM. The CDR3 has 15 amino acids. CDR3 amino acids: CASSERRTGLAEQYF. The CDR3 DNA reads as TGTGCCAGCAGTGAACGTAGGACAGGGTTGGCCGAGCAGTACTTC.

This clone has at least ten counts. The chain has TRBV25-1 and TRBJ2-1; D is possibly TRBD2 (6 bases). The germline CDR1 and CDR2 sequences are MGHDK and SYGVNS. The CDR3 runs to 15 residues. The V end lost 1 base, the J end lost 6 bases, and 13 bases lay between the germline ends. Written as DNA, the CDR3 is TGTGCCAGCAGTGAATCCAGGGAGGCCACCAATGAGCAGTTCTTC. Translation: CASSESREATNEQFF. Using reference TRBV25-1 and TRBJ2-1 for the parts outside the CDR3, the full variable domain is EADIYQTPRYLVIGTGKKITLECSQTMGHDKMYWYQQDPGMELHLIHYSYGVNSTEKGDLSSESTVSRIRTEHFPLTLESARPSHTSQYLCASSESREATNEQFFGPGTRLTVL.